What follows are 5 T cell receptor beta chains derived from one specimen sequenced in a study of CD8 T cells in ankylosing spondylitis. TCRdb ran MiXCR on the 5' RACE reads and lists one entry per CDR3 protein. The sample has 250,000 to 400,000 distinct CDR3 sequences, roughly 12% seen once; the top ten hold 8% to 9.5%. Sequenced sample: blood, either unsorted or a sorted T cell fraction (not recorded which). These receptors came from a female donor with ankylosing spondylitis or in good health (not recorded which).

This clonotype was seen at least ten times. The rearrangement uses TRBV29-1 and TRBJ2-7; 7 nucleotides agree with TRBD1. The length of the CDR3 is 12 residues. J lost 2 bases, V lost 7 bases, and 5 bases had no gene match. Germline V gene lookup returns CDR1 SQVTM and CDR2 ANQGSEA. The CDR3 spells CSARTGTYEQYF. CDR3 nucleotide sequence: TGCAGCGCGAGGACAGGTACCTACGAGCAGTACTTC.

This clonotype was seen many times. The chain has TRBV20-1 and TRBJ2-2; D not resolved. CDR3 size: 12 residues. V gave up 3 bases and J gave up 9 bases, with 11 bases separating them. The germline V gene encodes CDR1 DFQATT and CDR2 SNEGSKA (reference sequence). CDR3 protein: CSASSPPRELFF. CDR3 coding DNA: TGCAGTGCTAGTAGCCCCCCGAGGGAGCTGTTTTTT.

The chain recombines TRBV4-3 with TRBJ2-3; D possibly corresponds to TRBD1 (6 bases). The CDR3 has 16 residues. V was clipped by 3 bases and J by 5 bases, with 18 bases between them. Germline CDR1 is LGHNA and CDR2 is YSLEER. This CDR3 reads CASSQNRHRGGDTQYF. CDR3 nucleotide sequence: TGCGCCAGCAGCCAGAACAGGCACAGAGGGGGAGATACGCAGTATTTT.

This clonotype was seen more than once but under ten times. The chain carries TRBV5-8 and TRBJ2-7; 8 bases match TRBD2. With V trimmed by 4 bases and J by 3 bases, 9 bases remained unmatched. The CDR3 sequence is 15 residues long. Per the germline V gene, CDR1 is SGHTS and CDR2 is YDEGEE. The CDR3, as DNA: TGTGCCAGCAGCCCTGGGACTAGTAACGACTACGAGCAGTACTTC. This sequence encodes CASSPGTSNDYEQYF.

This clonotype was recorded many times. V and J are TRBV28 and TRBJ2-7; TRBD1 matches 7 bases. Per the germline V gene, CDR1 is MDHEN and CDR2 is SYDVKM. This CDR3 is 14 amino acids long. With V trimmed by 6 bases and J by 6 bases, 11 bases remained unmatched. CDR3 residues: CASSAPGQPREQYF. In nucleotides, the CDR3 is TGTGCCAGCAGCGCTCCGGGACAGCCCCGCGAGCAGTACTTC.